The TCR beta chain under discussion was sequenced for a study of regulatory T cells in long-lasting Graves disease. Stated time point: persistent/refractory GD, antithyroid drugs over 5 years with positive TRAb. Scientists built the TCR library using RNA that was extracted from PBMCs. Arm-PCR of CDR3 regions with iRepertoire HTBI primers generated TCR beta libraries. Via MiXCR, TCRdb re-called the multiplex PCR reads, giving one row per CDR3 protein. This sample has hundreds of thousands of distinct CDR3 sequences, with approximately 23% found just once. Study observations and caveats: Accuracy might have suffered from few samples. Persistent Graves' patients showed less TCR diversity than newly diagnosed patients showed.

This CDR3 comprises 14 residues. Germline V CDR1 and CDR2: MGHRA, YSYEKL. V lost 2 bases, J lost 5 bases, and 12 bases lay in between. For this clonotype: Its specificity is not known.

Sample: peripheral blood mononuclear cells (PBMCs), taken when the disease was refractory, from a patient treated with antithyroid drugs. V is TRBV4-1 and J is TRBJ2-5; perhaps D is TRBD1 or TRBD2 (5 bases each). The TCR sequence derives from a female donor with Graves disease. CDR3: CASSQSRGAETQYF. The CDR3 region has the DNA TGCGCCAGCAGCCAATCGAGAGGGGCCGAGACCCAGTACTTC.